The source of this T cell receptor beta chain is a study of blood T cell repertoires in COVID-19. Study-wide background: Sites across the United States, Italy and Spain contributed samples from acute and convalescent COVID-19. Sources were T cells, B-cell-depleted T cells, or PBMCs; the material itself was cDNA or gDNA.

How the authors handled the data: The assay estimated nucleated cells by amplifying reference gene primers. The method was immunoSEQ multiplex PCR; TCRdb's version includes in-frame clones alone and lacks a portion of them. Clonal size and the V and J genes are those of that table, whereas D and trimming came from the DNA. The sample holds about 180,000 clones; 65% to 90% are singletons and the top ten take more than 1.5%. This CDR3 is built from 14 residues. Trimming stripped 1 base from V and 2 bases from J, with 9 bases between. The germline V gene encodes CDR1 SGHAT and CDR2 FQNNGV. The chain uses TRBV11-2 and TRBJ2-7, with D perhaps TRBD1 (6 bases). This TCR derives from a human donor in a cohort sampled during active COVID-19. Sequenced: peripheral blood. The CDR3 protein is CASSLGTAPYEQYF. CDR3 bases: TGTGCCAGCAGCTTAGGGACAGCCCCCTACGAGCAGTACTTC.